This T cell receptor beta chain was recorded in a study of cytomegalovirus exposure and HLA in healthy donors. Regarding the study as a whole: Another analysis was done later, and it associated 15,000 or so TCR beta sequences with HLA alleles at 0.05 false discovery rate. TCR beta V- and J-gene trimming was later associated with a missense DCLRE1C variant.

Germline lookup yields CDR1 SGDLS and CDR2 YYNGEE. V was cut by 0 bases and J by 0 bases, with 5 bases left in between. The CDR3 covers 14 residues. Turning to this clone: Its cognate antigen is unknown.

60 Vbeta and 13 Jbeta primers were used in PCR. Here immunoSEQ multiplex PCR was the method, and the copy in TCRdb shows in-frame clones only, minus some. The profile covers about 170,000 clones, with approximately 83% appearing a single time and roughly 1.2% taken by the ten largest. V usage is TRBV9 and J usage is TRBJ2-3; D remains ambiguous. The sequence came from a boy younger than 10 in good health and CMV-seronegative. Sequencing used PBMCs. The CDR3 coding sequence is TGTGCCAGCAGCGTAGATGAGAGCACAGATACGCAGTATTTT. Translating gives CASSVDESTDTQYF.